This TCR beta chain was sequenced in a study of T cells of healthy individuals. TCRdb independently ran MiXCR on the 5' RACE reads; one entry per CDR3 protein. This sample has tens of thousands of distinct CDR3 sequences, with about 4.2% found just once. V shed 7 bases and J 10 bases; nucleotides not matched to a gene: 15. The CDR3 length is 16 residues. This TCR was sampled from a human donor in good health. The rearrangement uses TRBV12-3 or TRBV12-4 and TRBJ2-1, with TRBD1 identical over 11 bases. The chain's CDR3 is CASTTGGTGGTGEQFF. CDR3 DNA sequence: TGTGCCAGCACAACGGGTGGGACAGGGGGAACTGGGGAGCAGTTCTTC.